This T cell receptor (beta chain) was documented in a study of blood T cell repertoires in COVID-19. Study-level information: Specimens from acute and convalescent COVID-19 originated in the United States, Italy and Spain. From T cells, B-cell-depleted T cells, or PBMCs came the material, which was cDNA or gDNA.

Authors' analysis steps: Amplification from reference gene primers served as the basis for estimated nucleated cell counts. Sequencing was performed with immunoSEQ multiplex PCR; in TCRdb, only in-frame clones are kept and a portion is missing. V and J calls plus clone size are reproduced from that table; the DNA served to infer D and trimming. The sample comprises around 84,000 clones, 80% to 90% of which are singletons, and around 39% rests with the top ten. V lost 3 bases to trimming and J lost 8 bases; unmatched junction nucleotides: 18. This CDR3 spans 18 amino acids. CDR1 is KGHSH and CDR2 is LQKENI in the germline V gene.

The chain recombines TRBV18 with TRBJ1-4, with 7 bases matching TRBD1. The sequence derives from an elderly man with active or convalescent COVID-19. Material: peripheral blood. CDR3 bases: TGTGCCAGCTCACCGTCGCAGGGGGGCGCTCAGAATACCGAAAAACTGTTTTTT. Encoded protein: CASSPSQGGAQNTEKLFF.